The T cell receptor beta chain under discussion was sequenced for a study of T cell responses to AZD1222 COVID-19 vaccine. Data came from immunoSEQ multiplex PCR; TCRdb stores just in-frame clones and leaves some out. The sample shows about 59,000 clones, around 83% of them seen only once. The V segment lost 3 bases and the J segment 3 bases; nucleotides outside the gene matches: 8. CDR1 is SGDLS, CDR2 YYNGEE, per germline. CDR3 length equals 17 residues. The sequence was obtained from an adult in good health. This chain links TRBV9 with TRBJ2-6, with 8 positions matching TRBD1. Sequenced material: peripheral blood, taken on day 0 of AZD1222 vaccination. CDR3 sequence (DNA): TGTGCCAGCAGCGCCACAGGGGGGTTTAGTGGGGCCAACGTCCTGACTTTC. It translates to CASSATGGFSGANVLTF.